In this sample, the clone carrying this TCR beta chain turned up once. Seattle patients were enrolled during active infection and followed longitudinally. This CDR3 region has 19 residues. J was trimmed by 0 bases and V by 1 base; bases with no gene match: 11. CDR1 is SEHNR, CDR2 FQNEAQ, per germline (reference sequence). This record belongs to a study of blood T cell repertoires in COVID-19. Across the study: From the United States, Italy and Spain came samples of acute and convalescent COVID-19.

Authors' data handling: Estimates of nucleated cell counts were drawn from the amplification of reference gene primers. Method: immunoSEQ multiplex PCR; TCRdb's copy keeps in-frame clones and lacks some. From that table come the V and J calls and clone size; the DNA was used to work out D and trimming. The sample lists roughly 400,000 clones; about 89% were seen once. The receptor comes from a woman aged 55-70 years with COVID-19, enrolled during active disease. The material sequenced was peripheral blood. V gene TRBV7-9 combines with J gene TRBJ1-5; TRBD1 matches at 8 bases. The CDR3 reads CASSLGSGQALYSNQPQHF. The CDR3 nucleotides are TGTGCCAGCAGCTTAGGCTCGGGACAGGCCCTTTATAGCAATCAGCCCCAGCATTTT. The full variable domain, completed using reference TRBV7-9 and TRBJ1-5, is DTGVSQNPRHKITKRGQNVTFRCDPISEHNRLYWYRQTLGQGPEFLTYFQNEAQLEKSRLLSDRFSAERPKGSFSTLEIQRTEQGDSAMYLCASSLGSGQALYSNQPQHFGDGTRLSIL.